These T cell receptor beta chains were read from a single sample in a study of blood T cell repertoires in COVID-19. Some clones are missing from TCRdb's copy, which holds only in-frame ones; the method was immunoSEQ multiplex PCR. The data contain 300,000 or so clones, over 75% of them seen just once; the ten biggest clones take up more than 1%. Sequencing was performed on PBMCs or T cells enriched from blood (not recorded which). The receptors derive from a woman in her twenties or thirties who had recovered from COVID-19. The CDR3 runs from the conserved cysteine through the conserved F or W. Each record gives: CDR3 protein, CDR3 DNA, J gene, D gene, clone size, V gene. A D gene is named only where the DNA matches it firmly. Clone size is stated in some rows and not others, as once, few, many or a class when expanded.

cdr3_aa: CASSVGARDTEYEQYF; cdr3_nt: TGTGCCAGCAGCGTAGGGGCCCGTGACACCGAATACGAGCAGTACTTC; j_call: TRBJ2-7; d_call: -; clone_size: -; v_call: TRBV9
cdr3_aa: CSASRASGGGDTQYF; cdr3_nt: TGCAGTGCTAGTCGGGCTAGCGGGGGAGGGGATACGCAGTATTTT; j_call: TRBJ2-3; d_call: TRBD2; clone_size: -; v_call: TRBV20-1
cdr3_aa: CASSQDHDVLARFNEQFF; cdr3_nt: TGTGCCAGCAGCCAAGATCATGATGTCCTAGCGCGCTTCAATGAGCAGTTCTTC; j_call: TRBJ2-1; d_call: -; clone_size: -; v_call: TRBV3-1/TRBV3-2
cdr3_aa: CASSVAGGTRETQYF; cdr3_nt: TGTGCCAGCAGCGTAGCAGGAGGGACCCGAGAGACCCAGTACTTC; j_call: TRBJ2-5; d_call: -; clone_size: few; v_call: TRBV9
cdr3_aa: CASITDRGEGAYEQYF; cdr3_nt: TGCGCCAGCATTACCGACCGGGGCGAGGGGGCCTACGAGCAGTACTTC; j_call: TRBJ2-7; d_call: -; clone_size: -; v_call: TRBV23-1
cdr3_aa: CASSVDGTGKQETQYF; cdr3_nt: TGTGCCAGCAGCGTCGACGGGACAGGGAAACAAGAGACCCAGTACTTC; j_call: TRBJ2-5; d_call: TRBD1; clone_size: -; v_call: TRBV9
cdr3_aa: CASSIVGGIETQYF; cdr3_nt: TGTGCCAGTAGTATAGTGGGGGGTATTGAGACCCAGTACTTC; j_call: TRBJ2-5; d_call: -; clone_size: -; v_call: TRBV19
cdr3_aa: CASSSSGRQNTIYF; cdr3_nt: TGTGCCAGCAGTTCGAGCGGCCGGCAAAACACCATATATTTT; j_call: TRBJ1-3; d_call: -; clone_size: -; v_call: TRBV28
cdr3_aa: CATSDWDRGSNQPQHF; cdr3_nt: TGTGCCACCAGTGATTGGGACAGGGGAAGCAATCAGCCCCAGCATTTT; j_call: TRBJ1-5; d_call: TRBD1; clone_size: -; v_call: TRBV24-1
cdr3_aa: CASSSRDRAPNEQFF; cdr3_nt: TGTGCCAGCAGCAGCCGGGACAGGGCTCCTAATGAGCAGTTCTTC; j_call: TRBJ2-1; d_call: TRBD1; clone_size: few; v_call: TRBV3-1/TRBV3-2
cdr3_aa: CASSWGGTSANTGELFF; cdr3_nt: TGTGCCAGCAGCTGGGGGGGGACGTCCGCGAACACCGGGGAGCTGTTTTTT; j_call: TRBJ2-2; d_call: TRBD2; clone_size: -; v_call: TRBV5-4
cdr3_aa: CASSPSGNTIYF; cdr3_nt: TGTGCCAGCAGCCCTTCTGGAAACACCATATATTTT; j_call: TRBJ1-3; d_call: -; clone_size: -; v_call: TRBV3-1/TRBV3-2
cdr3_aa: CASSPLPGTASGNTIYF; cdr3_nt: TGTGCCAGCTCACCTCTCCCTGGGACAGCCTCTGGAAACACCATATATTTT; j_call: TRBJ1-3; d_call: TRBD1; clone_size: -; v_call: TRBV18
cdr3_aa: CASSPGTGPNTEAFF; cdr3_nt: TGTGCCAGCAGCCCTGGGACAGGACCGAACACTGAAGCTTTCTTT; j_call: TRBJ1-1; d_call: TRBD1; clone_size: -; v_call: TRBV13
cdr3_aa: CASGLPRGETDTQYF; cdr3_nt: TGTGCTAGTGGTTTGCCAAGAGGTGAAACAGATACGCAGTATTTT; j_call: TRBJ2-3; d_call: -; clone_size: -; v_call: TRBV12-5
cdr3_aa: CAIRLAGDPTDTQYF; cdr3_nt: TGTGCCATCCGACTAGCGGGGGATCCCACAGATACGCAGTATTTT; j_call: TRBJ2-3; d_call: TRBD2; clone_size: few; v_call: TRBV10-3